Following are 10 T cell receptor beta chains from one sample sequenced in a study of cytomegalovirus exposure and HLA in healthy donors. PCR involved 60 Vbeta and 13 Jbeta primers. The data were produced by immunoSEQ multiplex PCR, yet TCRdb's version contains in-frame clones alone and is incomplete. The profile shows over 50,000 clones, about four fifths of them singletons. The specimen was PBMCs. Source of these receptors: a man between 45 and 60 years old in good health and CMV-seropositive.

The rearrangement links TRBV7-9 to TRBJ2-2; tentative D call: TRBD1 (5 bases). The CDR3 runs to 14 residues. V was pared by 3 bases and J by 6 bases, with 11 bases between. CDR1 SEHNR and CDR2 FQNEAQ come from the germline V gene (reference sequence). DNA for the CDR3: TGTGCCAGCAGCTTGACAGAGGTGCCCGGGGAGCTGTTTTTT. It codes for CASSLTEVPGELFF.

The rearrangement joins TRBV7-9 to TRBJ2-5; the D gene is possibly TRBD2 (5 bases). The germline gives CDR1 SEHNR, CDR2 FQNEAQ (reference sequence). CDR3 length equals 13 residues. Trimming took 3 bases from V and 6 from J, leaving 11 bases between them. The CDR3 sequence is CASSFGVRKTQYF. CDR3 DNA sequence: TGTGCCAGCAGCTTCGGGGTCAGAAAGACCCAGTACTTC.

Comment on this clone: Mismatch with germline at one junction end may stem from a read error. The chain links TRBV7-7 to TRBJ1-1; D unresolved. The CDR3 has 13 residues. CDR1 SSHAT and CDR2 FNYEAQ come from the germline V gene (reference sequence). The CDR3 loop is CASSLDQNTEAFF. In DNA, the CDR3 is TGTGCTAGCAGCTTAGATCAAAACACTGAAGCTTTCTTT.

This sequence joins TRBV9 and TRBJ2-1; TRBD2 agrees at 7 bases. Germline assignment: CDR1 SGDLS and CDR2 YYNGEE. This CDR3 has 16 amino acids. After removal of 4 bases from V and 3 bases from J, the junction contained 10 bases not matched to a gene. CDR3 in DNA: TGTGCCAGCAGCCCGGACTCGCGGGGGAGCTACAATGAGCAGTTCTTC. Its translation is CASSPDSRGSYNEQFF.

A single count supports this clone. J is TRBJ2-1 and V is TRBV9; 7 bases line up with TRBD1. The ends lost 3 bases at V and 1 base at J; junction bases unmatched: 10. Germline values: CDR1 SGDLS, CDR2 YYNGEE. The CDR3 sequence is 17 residues long. CDR3 nucleotides: TGTGCCAGCAGCGCCCCCCGACAGGGTTTTTCCTACAATGAGCAGTTCTTC. This codes for CASSAPRQGFSYNEQFF.

The chain couples TRBV13 to TRBJ2-3, with 14 positions matching TRBD2. This CDR3 spans 17 amino acids. The germline CDR1 and CDR2 sequences are PRHDT and FYEKMQ (reference sequence). The J segment lost 0 bases and the V segment lost 3 bases, leaving 2 bases of the junction unmatched. The CDR3 region is CASSLGLAGASTDTQYF. The CDR3, as DNA: TGTGCCAGCAGCTTGGGACTAGCGGGGGCCAGCACAGATACGCAGTATTTT.

About this clone itself: The junction does not match germline at one end; this may be a read error. The chain has TRBV7-9 and TRBJ1-4; D gene unclear. Germline values: CDR1 SEHNR, CDR2 FQNEAQ (reference sequence). This CDR3 spans 16 amino acids. The CDR3 is CASSQDPGPANEKLFF. CDR3 nucleotides: TGCGCCAGCAGCCAAGATCCAGGTCCAGCTAATGAAAAACTGTTTTTT.

This chain links TRBV7-9 with TRBJ1-3, with D perhaps matching TRBD1 (6 bases). The V gene lost 5 bases and the J gene lost 4 bases, with 18 bases spanning the gap. Germline V gene data show CDR1 as SEHNR and CDR2 as FQNEAQ (reference sequence). CDR3 length equals 16 residues. CDR3 bases: TGTGCCAGCAGCGATCCGACAGGCCGTTTCGGAAACACCATATATTTT. Amino acid sequence: CASSDPTGRFGNTIYF.

This chain links TRBV6-1 with TRBJ1-1; no clear D. CDR3 size: 14 residues. Germline V gives CDR1 MNHNS, CDR2 SASEGT. The ends were cut back, 6 bases at V and 1 base at J, with 12 bases in the middle. The CDR3, as DNA: TGTGCCAGCAGCCCTCTCCCCTCGAACACTGAAGCTTTCTTT. Its protein product is CASSPLPSNTEAFF.

V and J are TRBV4-2 and TRBJ2-7; 9 bases match TRBD1. This CDR3 region has 15 residues. The V gene end was trimmed by 4 bases and the J gene end by 3 bases; junction bases not matched to a gene: 7. Germline lookup yields CDR1 LGHNA and CDR2 YNFKEQ. The CDR3 sequence is CASSPDRGNIYEQYF. The DNA of the CDR3 is TGTGCCAGCAGCCCGGACAGGGGAAATATCTACGAGCAGTACTTC.